This is a list of T cell receptor beta chains from one sample in a study of graft-versus-host responses after intestinal transplantation. Only in-frame clones appear in the TCRdb table, and some are missing; sequencing was by immunoSEQ multiplex PCR. The repertoire includes 8,500 to 10,000 clones, 86% of them detected once, and about 5.2% sits in the top ten. The source material was ileum tissue, sampled less than 850 days after intestinal transplantation. The receptor source for this set is a human patient who received an intestinal transplant, so some T cells may come from the graft donor. Both conserved end residues are trimmed from each CDR3. Clone size is given for some rows only: seen once, a few or many times, or a class if the clone is expanded.

TRBV10-1	few	TRBJ2-1	ASSDSGTYNEQF
TRBV10-3	NA	TRBJ2-3	AITGRGGRDTQY
TRBV28	NA	TRBJ2-7	ASSLTLAGGQSYEQY
TRBV19	NA	TRBJ2-7	ASSIGQGEFSYEQY
TRBV7-6	NA	TRBJ1-2	ASSAGVTANYGYT
TRBV7-6	NA	TRBJ2-3	ASSSGLAETSTDTQY
TRBV18	NA	TRBJ2-7	ASSPLPVLNKGGQY
TRBV5-4	NA	TRBJ2-1	ASSPHGTPTPYNEQF
TRBV9	NA	TRBJ2-5	ASSVGVSGKETQY
TRBV18	NA	TRBJ1-2	ASSTTGGGYT
TRBV15	few	TRBJ2-7	ATSRDAGAQYEQY
TRBV5-6	NA	TRBJ2-3	ASSFFTGSGADTQY
TRBV29-1	NA	TRBJ2-7	SVKNSWSSGHEQY
TRBV19	NA	TRBJ2-3	ASSIGGSLTDTQY
TRBV7-3	NA	TRBJ2-1	ASSLGNGRYNEQF
TRBV11-1	NA	TRBJ2-3	ASSLVRGARDTQY
TRBV25-1	NA	TRBJ1-6	ASSGEQGNSPLH
TRBV28	NA	TRBJ1-5	ASSPWGERDQPQH
TRBV5-1	NA	TRBJ2-6	ASTSGGTGANVLT
TRBV18	NA	TRBJ1-2	ASSEREGYGYT
TRBV7-2	NA	TRBJ1-3	ASSHRASGNTIY
TRBV21-1	NA	TRBJ2-7	ASSTSTQRESIYEQY
TRBV7-9	NA	TRBJ2-1	ASSPGTSGTAGEQF
TRBV4-1	NA	TRBJ2-5	ASSPVPVALGTQY
TRBV5-6	NA	TRBJ2-7	ASSPGQGPYEQY
TRBV6-5	once	TRBJ1-5	ASSYKEENQPQH
TRBV10-1	NA	TRBJ1-5	ASSESKISRNQPQH
TRBV9	NA	TRBJ1-1	ASSAPSRTGTLNTEAF
TRBV27	NA	TRBJ1-2	ASSFYDGYGYT
TRBV6-6	NA	TRBJ2-1	ASSSGTREI
TRBV10-3	NA	TRBJ2-7	AISESTQGTREQY
TRBV19	few	TRBJ1-1	ASSMRRTEAF
TRBV6-6	NA	TRBJ1-2	ASSYSGTLRGGYT
TRBV2	NA	TRBJ2-1	ASSGLTTSSEQF
TRBV6-1	NA	TRBJ1-2	ASSEATTAANYGYT
TRBV10-3	NA	TRBJ2-5	AIRGTGETQY
TRBV11-2	NA	TRBJ2-7	ASSLDRQPTYEQY
TRBV4-1	NA	TRBJ1-6	ASSQLLLVYNSPLH
TRBV5-1	NA	TRBJ1-3	ASSGGATGNTIY
TRBV6-1	few	TRBJ2-1	ASSPSGSSYNEQF
TRBV19	NA	TRBJ2-5	ASSISGTAQETQY
TRBV11-2	NA	TRBJ2-1	ASSSSGTSHNEQF
TRBV5-4	NA	TRBJ2-1	ASSSPRTGFNEQF
TRBV6-5	NA	TRBJ2-7	ASSLTSSNEQY
TRBV6-1	once	TRBJ1-5	ASSEALGVSYQPQH
TRBV7-6	NA	TRBJ2-6	ASSLGTGGAGANVLT
TRBV6-6	NA	TRBJ1-1	ASSPHSGAEAF
TRBV19	NA	TRBJ2-3	ASSMGPSTDTQY
TRBV14	few	TRBJ1-1	ASSLSLDTEAF
TRBV5-1	NA	TRBJ2-1	ASSLGTGSYYNEQF
TRBV19	NA	TRBJ2-5	ASRELAGGTETQY